This T cell receptor (beta chain) was sequenced for a study of blood T cell repertoires in COVID-19. Study-wide context: T cells, B-cell-depleted T cells, or PBMCs provided the cDNA or gDNA that served as material.

The count of this clone is one. In the original workflow: Reference gene primer amplification gave nucleated cell count estimates. Some clones are missing from TCRdb's copy, which holds only in-frame ones; the method was immunoSEQ multiplex PCR. The V and J calls and clone size are taken from that table; D and trimming were inferred from the DNA. The sample lists 130,000 or so clones; roughly 71% were seen once. This receptor was obtained from a man older than 75 with acute or convalescent COVID-19. The sample taken for sequencing was peripheral blood.

CDR3 loop: CAWSRLPKLAGGQDIQYF. In nucleotides, the CDR3 is TGTGCCTGGAGTCGTCTACCCAAACTAGCGGGGGGGCAGGACATTCAGTACTTC. V usage is TRBV30 and J usage is TRBJ2-4, with 13 bases aligning to TRBD2. The CDR3 spans 18 residues. CDR1 is GTSNPN, CDR2 SVGIG, per germline (reference sequence). V dropped 2 bases and J dropped 8; count of bases not matched to a gene: 15.